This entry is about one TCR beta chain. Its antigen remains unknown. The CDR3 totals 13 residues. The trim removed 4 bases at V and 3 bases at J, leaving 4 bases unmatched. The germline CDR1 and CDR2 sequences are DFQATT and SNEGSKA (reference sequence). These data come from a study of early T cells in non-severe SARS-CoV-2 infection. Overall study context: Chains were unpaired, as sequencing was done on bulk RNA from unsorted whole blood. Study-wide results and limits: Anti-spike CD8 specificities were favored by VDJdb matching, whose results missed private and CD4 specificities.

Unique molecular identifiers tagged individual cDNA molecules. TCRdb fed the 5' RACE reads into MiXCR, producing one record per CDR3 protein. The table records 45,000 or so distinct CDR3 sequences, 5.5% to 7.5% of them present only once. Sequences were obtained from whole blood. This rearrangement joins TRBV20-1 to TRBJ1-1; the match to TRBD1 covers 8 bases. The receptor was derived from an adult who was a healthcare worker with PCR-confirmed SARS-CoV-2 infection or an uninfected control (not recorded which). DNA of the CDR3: TGCAGTGCTAAAACGACAGGGGACACTGAAGCTTTCTTT. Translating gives CSAKTTGDTEAFF.